This entry describes one T cell receptor beta chain. What it binds is unknown. The V end lost 3 bases, the J end lost 13 bases, and 16 bases lay between the germline ends. Germline-derived CDR1 and CDR2 are KGHSH and LQKENI. The CDR3 is 14 residues long. These data come from a study of monozygotic twins with cystic fibrosis. At the level of the study: With roughly 16 PCR cycles, barcoded libraries came from approximately 2.7 micrograms of fragmented DNA.

TCRdb's copy holds only in-frame clones and misses some; the assay was immunoSEQ multiplex PCR. This table holds tens of thousands of clones, over 75% found once. Study observations and caveats: Unrelated CF individuals shared fewer identical clonotypes than monozygotic CF twins. Co-twins had the most similar V usage for 13 of 16 pairs, J for 8. Clonality was generally low (median about 0.0095), higher in the most severe patients.

This receptor was identified in a girl aged 2-9 years with cystic fibrosis. The V gene is TRBV18, the J gene TRBJ1-6, with D hard to call. Sample: blood. The CDR3 bases are TGTGCCAGCTCACCGGCAGGTGAATATGCCCCCCTCCACTTT. This encodes CASSPAGEYAPLHF. Looking up the rest from reference TRBV18 and TRBJ1-6 gives the full variable domain: NAGVMQNPRHLVRRRGQEARLRCSPMKGHSHVYWYRQLPEEGLKFMVYLQKENIIDESGMPKERFSAEFPKEGPSILRIQQVVRGDSAAYFCASSPAGEYAPLHFGNGTRLTVT.